Below, 10 T cell receptor beta chains from the same sample are listed, as sequenced in a study of blood T cell repertoires in COVID-19. The data were produced by immunoSEQ multiplex PCR, yet TCRdb's version contains in-frame clones alone and is incomplete. The data contain approximately 230,000 clones, around 88% of them seen just once; the ten biggest clones take up around 6.3%. Sample: peripheral blood. The receptor set was obtained from a young woman with COVID-19, enrolled during active disease.

The chain carries TRBV12-3 or TRBV12-4 and TRBJ1-2, with 7 nucleotides matching TRBD1. This CDR3 spans 13 amino acids. The V gene end was trimmed by 6 bases and the J gene end by 7 bases; junction bases not matched to a gene: 8. The chain's CDR3 is CASSMGGQSGYTF. The DNA for the CDR3 is TGTGCCAGCAGCATGGGGGGACAGAGTGGCTACACCTTC.

The gene calls are TRBV5-8 and TRBJ2-5; a weak D match, TRBD2 (6 bases). This CDR3 comprises 13 residues. Germline CDR1 and CDR2: SGHTS and YDEGEE. V was shortened by 5 bases and J by 4 bases, with 12 bases between the two germline ends. The CDR3 is CASRRAGGETQYF. The DNA of the CDR3 is TGTGCCAGCAGGCGTGCCGGGGGAGAGACCCAGTACTTC.

The chain employs TRBV28 and TRBJ2-6; no clear D gene. V dropped 5 bases and J dropped 2 bases, with 10 bases sitting between them. The CDR3 consists of 15 residues. Germline V gene lookup returns CDR1 MDHEN and CDR2 SYDVKM. The DNA for the CDR3 is TGTGCCAGCAGTAGTCCCAGGACTGGGGCCAACGTCCTGACTTTC. Its translation: CASSSPRTGANVLTF.

V and J are TRBV6-5 and TRBJ2-7; 8 nucleotides align to TRBD2. The CDR3 has 13 amino acids. After removal of 10 bases from V and 6 bases from J, the junction contained 11 bases not matched to a gene. Germline CDR1 and CDR2: MNHEY and SVGAGI. CDR3 bases: TGTGCCACCTCGGGAGGGGGGGAGGCCGAGCAGTACTTC. Its protein is CATSGGGEAEQYF.

J is TRBJ2-3 and V is TRBV5-1, with a weak D call TRBD1 (5 bases). The CDR3 runs 16 residues. Germline CDR1 reads SGHRS; CDR2 reads YFSETQ. The V end lost 0 bases, the J end lost 1 base, and 12 bases lay between the germline ends. CDR3 protein: CASSLATGSGTDTQYF. The CDR3 bases are TGCGCCAGCAGCTTGGCAACAGGCTCTGGCACAGATACGCAGTATTTT. The complete variable domain, with remaining parts taken from reference TRBV5-1 and TRBJ2-3, reads KAGVTQTPRYLIKTRGQQVTLSCSPISGHRSVSWYQQTPGQGLQFLFEYFSETQRNKGNFPGRFSGRQFSNSRSEMNVSTLELGDSALYLCASSLATGSGTDTQYFGPGTRLTVL.

The V call is TRBV21-1, the J call TRBJ2-7; whether TRBD1, the table's D call, matches the DNA was not checked. TRBV21-1 is shown as a pseudogene. This CDR3 spans 15 amino acids. The CDR3 DNA is TGTGCCAGCAGCAAAGTTTGGGACAGGGGTTACGAGCAGTACTTC. Protein: CASSKVWDRGYEQYF.

The table lists this clone with a count of one. This chain uses TRBV7-2 with TRBJ2-1, with 10 bases lining up with TRBD2. Germline CDR1 and CDR2: SGHTA and FQGNSA. V lost 2 bases to trimming and J lost 4 bases; unmatched junction nucleotides: 14. This CDR3 has 19 amino acids. The CDR3 here is CASSLSRPPSGGGYNEQFF. CDR3 nucleotide sequence: TGTGCCAGCAGCTTATCCCGCCCCCCGAGCGGGGGGGGGTACAATGAGCAGTTCTTC.

The CDR3 protein is CASSWLVGGGPETQYF. Written as DNA, the CDR3 is TGTGCCAGTAGTTGGTTGGTTGGGGGAGGGCCAGAGACCCAGTACTTC. V gene TRBV19 combines with J gene TRBJ2-5; 7 bases are a match to TRBD2. V dropped 5 bases and J dropped 4; count of bases not matched to a gene: 13. Looked up from germline, CDR1 is LNHDA and CDR2 is SQIVND (reference sequence). This CDR3 region has 16 residues.

This chain joins TRBV27 and TRBJ2-7, with TRBD1 matching 9 bases. Per germline, CDR1 MNHEY and CDR2 SMNVEV (reference sequence). Germline trimming cut 5 bases from V and 3 bases from J; bases unmatched to any gene: 5. The CDR3 extends over 14 amino acids. The CDR3 nucleotides are TGTGCCAGCAGTCCGGGACAGGGACTCTACGAGCAGTACGTC. This translates into CASSPGQGLYEQYV.

The genes are TRBV27 and TRBJ2-1; 8 bases agree with TRBD1. V shed 6 bases and J 0 bases; nucleotides not matched to a gene: 4. There are 15 residues in the CDR3. Germline V gene sequence: CDR1 MNHEY, CDR2 SMNVEV (reference sequence). The CDR3 reads CASSPDRDSYNEQFF. The CDR3 DNA sequence: TGTGCCAGCAGCCCGGACAGGGACTCCTACAATGAGCAGTTCTTC.